This T cell receptor beta chain was recorded in a study of cytomegalovirus exposure and HLA in healthy donors. Study observations and caveats: What TCR beta sequences reportedly achieved was accurate prediction of HLA-A and HLA-B alleles in most subjects. In vitro work confirmed that three CMV-associated chains recognize CMV antigens.

Primers: 60 Vbeta forward and 13 Jbeta reverse. Only in-frame clones appear in the TCRdb table, and some are missing; sequencing was by immunoSEQ multiplex PCR. The sample holds 140,000 to 150,000 clones, 70% seen once. This clone was seen a few times. Antigen unknown. Sequencing was done on a sample of PBMCs. The TCR was taken from a woman aged 60-70 years in good health and CMV-seropositive.

CDR3 region: CASSREPYNEQFF. DNA for the CDR3: TGTGCCAGTAGTCGGGAGCCATACAATGAGCAGTTCTTC. The chain has TRBV19 and TRBJ2-1, with a weak D call TRBD2 (6 bases). The CDR3 extends over 13 amino acids. From germline, CDR1 is LNHDA and CDR2 SQIVND (reference sequence). V lost 5 bases to trimming and J lost 4 bases, with 9 bases between them.